The sequence of this TCR beta chain was determined in a study of early T cells in non-severe SARS-CoV-2 infection. Each CDR3 protein gets one entry after TCRdb re-called the 5' RACE reads with MiXCR. The sample lists some 32,000 distinct CDR3 sequences; under 5% were seen once. In its sample, this clonotype was seen many times. CDR1 is MNHEY, CDR2 SVGAGI, per germline. This CDR3 is 15 amino acids long. The V gene lost 2 bases and the J gene lost 0 bases, with 8 bases spanning the gap. This TCR was sampled from an adult who was a healthcare worker with PCR-confirmed SARS-CoV-2 infection or an uninfected control (not recorded which). Input material: whole blood. This chain uses TRBV6-5 with TRBJ2-1; a weak D match, TRBD2 (5 bases). CDR3 nucleotide sequence: TGTGCCAGCAGTTACCCGGGGAGCTCCTACAATGAGCAGTTCTTC. Protein product: CASSYPGSSYNEQFF.